Detailed here is one T cell receptor beta chain. Its target is unknown. The CDR3 consists of 14 residues. The germline V and J ends were trimmed by 5 bases and 7 bases, with 14 bases remaining between them. Germline V CDR1 and CDR2: PRHDT, FYEKMQ (reference sequence). The sample belongs to a study of vaccination effects on CD4 cells after COVID-19. Method: immunoSEQ multiplex PCR; TCRdb's copy keeps in-frame clones and lacks some. Of tens of thousands of clones detected, 65% to 85% appear once; the ten largest clones hold roughly 3.9%. Antigen-specific CD4+ T cell clonotypes were called by their expansion after viral peptide-pool culture in ViraFEST. Once cultured for approximately ten days, the cells underwent separation to obtain CD4+ T cells. The vaccine recipients had no prior SARS-CoV-2 infection, with negative nucleocapsid antibodies. The culture medium for over 1.5 million PBMC per well included 10 IU/ml IL-2 and around 9.9 ug/ml peptides.

The sequence was collected from a human donor who received a COVID-19 vaccine. This material consisted of CD4+ T cells from PBMCs cultured with HCoV-OC43 spike peptides, taken before COVID-19 vaccination. Subset meaning: HCoV-OC43 spike overlapping peptide pool stimulation. The chain links TRBV13 to TRBJ1-4; D uncertain. The CDR3 reads CASSPRPRSEKLFF. In DNA, the CDR3 is TGTGCCAGCAGCCCACGGCCCCGTAGTGAAAAACTGTTTTTT. Variable domain in full (rest from reference TRBV13 and TRBJ1-4): AAGVIQSPRHLIKEKRETATLKCYPIPRHDTVYWYQQGPGQDPQFLISFYEKMQSDKGSIPDRFSAQQFSDYHSELNMSSLELGDSALYFCASSPRPRSEKLFFGSGTQLSVL.